The 12 T cell receptor beta chains below come from one sample, sequenced in a study of cytomegalovirus exposure and HLA in healthy donors. PCR involved 60 Vbeta and 13 Jbeta primers. Produced via immunoSEQ multiplex PCR; TCRdb's table is partial and in-frame only. The sample holds 160,000 or so clones; roughly 80% are singletons and the top ten take 3% to 3.5%. The sequenced material came from PBMCs. The receptor set was obtained from a woman in her 40s in good health and CMV-seronegative.

As concerns this clone: The germline gene is not matched at one end of the junction; a read error may be the cause. The chain recombines TRBV7-9 with TRBJ1-1; D is unclear. In germline, CDR1 is SEHNR, CDR2 FQNEAQ (reference sequence). CDR3 length: 12 residues. This chain's CDR3 is CSSSSGWSEAFF. The CDR3 DNA follows: TGTTCCAGCAGCTCCGGGTGGTCTGAAGCTTTCTTT.

The chain recombines TRBV7-9 with TRBJ2-3; D uncertain. Germline V gene lookup returns CDR1 SEHNR and CDR2 FQNEAQ (reference sequence). There are 15 residues in the CDR3. V was cut by 2 bases and J by 0 bases, with 9 bases left in between. CDR3 in amino acids: CASSLYTGSTDTQYF. For the CDR3, the DNA is TGTGCCAGCAGCTTATACACGGGTAGCACAGATACGCAGTATTTT. The whole variable domain, filled in from reference TRBV7-9 and TRBJ2-3, reads DTGVSQNPRHKITKRGQNVTFRCDPISEHNRLYWYRQTLGQGPEFLTYFQNEAQLEKSRLLSDRFSAERPKGSFSTLEIQRTEQGDSAMYLCASSLYTGSTDTQYFGPGTRLTVL.

The gene calls are TRBV7-2 and TRBJ2-7; 7 bases map to TRBD1. J gave up 0 bases and V 6 bases, and 5 bases lay outside the gene matches. The CDR3 runs to 14 residues. Germline V gene data show CDR1 as SGHTA and CDR2 as FQGNSA. The CDR3 DNA reads TGTGCCAGCAGTCAAGGGGGCACCTCCTACGAGCAGTACTTC. This encodes CASSQGGTSYEQYF.

As for this clone: This same CDR3 is encoded by further DNA sequences in the sample. The chain has TRBV5-6 and TRBJ2-7; D gene uncertain. Germline V CDR1 and CDR2: SGHDT, YYEEEE. Trimming took off 0 bases at V and 3 bases at J, with 10 bases between the two ends. This CDR3 spans 14 amino acids. The CDR3, as DNA: TGTGCCAGCAGCTTGGGACGGAGATACTACGAGCAGTACTTC. Translated: CASSLGRRYYEQYF.

Only one count was recorded for this clone. This chain joins TRBV7-2 and TRBJ1-2; TRBD1 agrees at 7 bases. V lost 4 bases, J lost 4 bases, and 6 bases stayed unmatched. This CDR3 contains 14 residues. Germline CDR1 reads SGHTA; CDR2 reads FQGNSA. CDR3 residues: CASSSGAGGYGYTF. The CDR3, as DNA: TGTGCCAGCAGCTCGGGGGCAGGGGGCTATGGCTACACCTTC.

This clone was counted a few times. The V call is TRBV4-1, the J call TRBJ2-7, with D tentatively TRBD1 (5 bases). Germline V lookup: CDR1 MGHRA, CDR2 YSYEKL. The V end lost 1 base, the J end lost 2 bases, and 12 bases lay between the germline ends. The CDR3 loop spans 15 amino acids. Here the CDR3 reads CASSQARLGAYEQYF. The CDR3 DNA follows: TGCGCCAGCAGCCAAGCGCGTTTAGGGGCCTACGAGCAGTACTTC.

V gene TRBV5-4 combines with J gene TRBJ2-6; D is unclear. Germline loops: CDR1 SGHNT, CDR2 YYREEE (reference sequence). The CDR3 consists of 14 residues. The V and J ends lost 0 bases and 3 bases respectively, with 4 bases between them. The CDR3 DNA is TGTGCCAGCAGCTTGGCCGTTGGGGCCAACGTCCTGACTTTC. Protein: CASSLAVGANVLTF.

This chain links TRBV28 with TRBJ2-4; D gene unclear. The germline gives CDR1 MDHEN, CDR2 SYDVKM. The CDR3 has 14 amino acids. V lost 8 bases to trimming and J lost 0 bases, with 11 bases between them. The CDR3 DNA reads TGTGCCAGCCGCAAGAGGTTAGCCAAAAACATTCAGTACTTC. This encodes CASRKRLAKNIQYF.

This chain connects TRBV6-5 to TRBJ2-1; D possibly corresponds to TRBD2 (6 bases). Per germline, CDR1 MNHEY and CDR2 SVGAGI. Trimming pared 0 bases from V and 4 bases from J, leaving 13 bases between. CDR3 length: 16 residues. Here the CDR3 reads CASSYSWGELYNEQFF. The CDR3 nucleotides read TGTGCCAGCAGTTACTCCTGGGGGGAGCTATACAATGAGCAGTTCTTC.

The chain uses TRBV7-2 and TRBJ2-5; no definite D call. The J call may be in error: the DNA end matches TRBJ2-7 better. This CDR3 has 14 residues. Germline V lookup: CDR1 SGHTA, CDR2 FQGNSA. CDR3 sequence: CASSLRSLSYEQYF. CDR3 DNA sequence: TGTGCCAGCAGCTTAAGGAGCTTATCCTACGAGCAGTACTTC.

The chain carries TRBV27 and TRBJ1-2; 8 bases match TRBD1. Germline CDR1 and CDR2: MNHEY and SMNVEV (reference sequence). The CDR3 sequence is 15 residues long. V dropped 5 bases and J dropped 5; count of bases not matched to a gene: 10. In nucleotides, the CDR3 is TGTGCCAGCAGTACCTACAGGGGGAGAGATTATGGCTACACCTTC. The encoded protein is CASSTYRGRDYGYTF.

V gene TRBV28 combines with J gene TRBJ2-2; TRBD1 aligns across 7 bases. The CDR3 has 15 amino acids. The germline gives CDR1 MDHEN, CDR2 SYDVKM. With V trimmed by 6 bases and J by 2 bases, 6 bases remained unmatched. DNA for the CDR3: TGTGCCAGCAGGCCACAGGGGTATAACACCGGGGAGCTGTTTTTT. Its translation is CASRPQGYNTGELFF.